The rows below give T cell receptor beta chains drawn from one sample of a study of cytomegalovirus exposure and HLA in healthy donors. Assay: immunoSEQ multiplex PCR; the TCRdb copy retains only in-frame clones and omits some. The sample holds some 220,000 clones, 85% to 90% seen once. Material: PBMCs. These receptors came from a woman aged 18-30 years in good health and CMV-seronegative. Both conserved end residues are part of each CDR3. A D gene is named only where the DNA matches it firmly. The size of a clone is reported for some rows only, either as once, few or many, or as a class for expanded clones.

cdr3_nt | cdr3_aa | clone_size | v_call | d_call | j_call
TGTGCCAGCAGCTTCCGTAGCGGGGGGTCTTACGAGCAGTACTTC | CASSFRSGGSYEQYF | . | TRBV7-2 | TRBD2 | TRBJ2-7
TGCGCCAGCAGCCAGCAGACAGGGGGCCGGGAAAAACTGTTTTTT | CASSQQTGGREKLFF | . | TRBV4-1 | TRBD1 | TRBJ1-4
TGCGCCAGCAGTGATGGGGGGGGTCTGAACACTGAAGCTTTCTTT | CASSDGGGLNTEAFF | . | TRBV10-1 | . | TRBJ1-1
TGTGCCAGCAGCTTAGACAGGGGAACCTACGAGCAGTACTTC | CASSLDRGTYEQYF | . | TRBV11-2 | . | TRBJ2-7
TGTGCCAGCAGCGCACAGGGGCCGGCCTCCTATAATTCACCCCTCCACTTT | CASSAQGPASYNSPLHF | few | TRBV5-4 | TRBD1 | TRBJ1-6
TGCAGCGTTGAAGAGGCGGCTAGCGGGAGCGAGACCCAGTACTTC | CSVEEAASGSETQYF | . | TRBV29-1 | TRBD2 | TRBJ2-5
TGTGCCAGCAGCGCGAGGAGGGACAGCCTTGAAGCTTTCTTT | CASSARRDSLEAFF | . | TRBV9 | TRBD1 | TRBJ1-1
TGTGCCAGCAGTCTGGACAGGTTCTCTGGAAACACCATATATTTT | CASSLDRFSGNTIYF | . | TRBV6-5 | TRBD1 | TRBJ1-3
TGTGCCAGCAGCGGAAGGGACTCGGGACAGTACTTC | CASSGRDSGQYF | once | TRBV7-9 | . | TRBJ2-7
TGTGCCAGCAGCGTGTGGCCTAGCGGGACTTACACAGATACGCAGTATTTT | CASSVWPSGTYTDTQYF | . | TRBV9 | TRBD2 | TRBJ2-3
TGTGCCAGCAGCCAAGGGGGAGGGATAGCCAAAAACATTCAGTACTTC | CASSQGGGIAKNIQYF | . | TRBV5-4 | . | TRBJ2-4
TGTGCCAGCAGTAACACAGGGCCCTATGGGCCCCAGCATTTT | CASSNTGPYGPQHF | . | TRBV6-1 | . | TRBJ1-5
TGCGCCAGCAGCACACAGGGGACCGGGGAGCTGTTTTTT | CASSTQGTGELFF | . | TRBV5-1 | TRBD1 | TRBJ2-2
TGTGCCAGCAGCGTAACCCCGGGACAGGGCTTCAATGAGCAGTTCTTC | CASSVTPGQGFNEQFF | . | TRBV9 | TRBD1 | TRBJ2-1
TGTGCACTGGGTAGAGGGTTGGACGGGAGGGAGCTGTTTTTT | CALGRGLDGRELFF | few | TRBV6-5 | . | TRBJ2-2
TGTGCCAGCAGCTTGGCCCCAGATACGCAGTATTTT | CASSLAPDTQYF | . | TRBV7-2 | . | TRBJ2-3
TGTGCCTCAAATGGGGGGGATGAAGCTTTCTTT | CASNGGDEAFF | . | TRBV30 | . | TRBJ1-1
TGCGCCAGCAGCCAAGATAACCGGGTGGGAGAGACCCAGTACTTC | CASSQDNRVGETQYF | . | TRBV4-1 | . | TRBJ2-5
TGCGCCAGCAGGTTAGGAGGTCGGGACAGGGGGCGTGACACTGAAGCTTTCTTT | CASRLGGRDRGRDTEAFF | . | TRBV5-1 | TRBD1 | TRBJ1-1
TGTGCCAGCAGTTACTCGACGGGGGGGTACGAGCAGTACTTC | CASSYSTGGYEQYF | . | TRBV6-5 | TRBD2 | TRBJ2-7
TGTGCCAGCAGCTTTCAAGGAGGCACTGAAGCTTTCTTT | CASSFQGGTEAFF | . | TRBV5-4 | . | TRBJ1-1
TGCGCCAGCAGCTTGTCCCTAGCGGGGGGGTCACATGCCACAGATACGCAGTATTTT | CASSLSLAGGSHATDTQYF | . | TRBV5-1 | TRBD2 | TRBJ2-3
TGCGCCAGCAGCCAAGATCGGGCACTAGCGGGGGGGCGTACCGGGGAGCTGTTTTTT | CASSQDRALAGGRTGELFF | . | TRBV4-1 | TRBD2 | TRBJ2-2
TGTGCCTGGAGTGAGGGGGGGTATGGCTACACCTTC | CAWSEGGYGYTF | . | TRBV30 | . | TRBJ1-2
TGTGCCAGCAGTGAAGAAAGACAGAGACTAGCCAAAAACATTCAGTACTTC | CASSEERQRLAKNIQYF | . | TRBV2 | . | TRBJ2-4
TGTGCCAGCAGCGTCGGATCGGGTCTTAATGGCTACACCTTC | CASSVGSGLNGYTF | once | TRBV7-9 | . | TRBJ1-2
TGTGCCAGCAGTGAACCCCGGTCCGCTGAAGCTTTCTTT | CASSEPRSAEAFF | . | TRBV25-1 | . | TRBJ1-1
TGTGCCATCAGTGGGGACAGGGGCGACTACGAGCAGTACTTC | CAISGDRGDYEQYF | . | TRBV10-3 | TRBD1 | TRBJ2-7
TGCGCCAGCAGTGATATCGCGGGAGGCCGCCCAGATACGCAGTATTTT | CASSDIAGGRPDTQYF | . | TRBV10-1 | TRBD2 | TRBJ2-3
TGTGCCAGCAGTCCATTTAGCGGAAGCTCCTACAATGAGCAGTTCTTC | CASSPFSGSSYNEQFF | . | TRBV27 | . | TRBJ2-1
TGTGCCAGCAGCGGGACAGTTAGCACAGATACGCAGTATTTT | CASSGTVSTDTQYF | . | TRBV7-2 | TRBD1 | TRBJ2-3